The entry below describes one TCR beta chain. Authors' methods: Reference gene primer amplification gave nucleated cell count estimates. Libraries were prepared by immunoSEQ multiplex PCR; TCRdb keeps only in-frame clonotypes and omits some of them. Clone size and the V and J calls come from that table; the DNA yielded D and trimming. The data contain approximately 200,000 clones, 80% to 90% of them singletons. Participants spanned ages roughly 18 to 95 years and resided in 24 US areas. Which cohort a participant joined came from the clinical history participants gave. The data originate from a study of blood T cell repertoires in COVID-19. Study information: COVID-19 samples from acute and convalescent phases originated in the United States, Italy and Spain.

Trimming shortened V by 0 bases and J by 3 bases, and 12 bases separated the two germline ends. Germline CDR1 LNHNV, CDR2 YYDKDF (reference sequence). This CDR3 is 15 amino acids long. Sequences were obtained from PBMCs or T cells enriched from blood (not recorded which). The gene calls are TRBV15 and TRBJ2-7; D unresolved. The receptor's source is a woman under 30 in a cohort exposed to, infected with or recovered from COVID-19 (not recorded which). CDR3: CATSRDLTQIYEQYF. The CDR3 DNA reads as TGTGCCACCAGCAGAGATCTCACACAAATCTACGAGCAGTACTTC.